Listed here are 28 T cell receptor beta chains from one sample, sequenced in a study of cytomegalovirus exposure and HLA in healthy donors. The PCR employed 60 Vbeta primers together with 13 Jbeta primers. Assay: immunoSEQ multiplex PCR; the TCRdb copy retains only in-frame clones and omits some. The table includes some 180,000 clones, roughly 80% detected once. Sequenced input: PBMCs. All receptors come from a woman in her late teens or twenties in good health and CMV-seronegative.

The chain employs TRBV6-5 and TRBJ1-6; TRBD1 might be the D (6 bases). The CDR3 has 14 amino acids. V was pared by 8 bases and J by 5 bases, with 13 bases between. From germline, CDR1 is MNHEY and CDR2 SVGAGI. The CDR3 spells CASFSGADNSPLHF. In DNA, the CDR3 is TGTGCCAGCTTCTCAGGGGCGGATAATTCACCCCTCCACTTT.

The CDR3 DNA reads TGTGCCAGCAGTCCCGGACAGGGAGGTCAGCCCCAGCATTTT. It is translated as CASSPGQGGQPQHF. The J gene is TRBJ1-5, the V gene TRBV27; 8 bases line up with TRBD1. The J segment lost 6 bases and the V segment lost 5 bases, leaving 6 bases of the junction unmatched. Germline values: CDR1 MNHEY, CDR2 SMNVEV (reference sequence). The CDR3 spans 14 residues.

The J gene is TRBJ2-1, the V gene TRBV9; 7 bases match TRBD1. In germline, CDR1 is SGDLS, CDR2 YYNGEE. V lost 3 bases to trimming and J lost 8 bases; unmatched junction nucleotides: 11. The CDR3 extends over 15 amino acids. The CDR3 region is CASSGRTGRGDEQFF. The CDR3 nucleotides read TGTGCCAGCAGCGGCCGGACAGGACGGGGCGATGAGCAGTTCTTC.

The genes are TRBV7-9 and TRBJ2-3; possible D gene TRBD1, 6 bases. V was trimmed by 4 bases and J by 2 bases, leaving 19 bases between them. This CDR3 region has 17 residues. Germline values: CDR1 SEHNR, CDR2 FQNEAQ (reference sequence). This CDR3 reads CASSSQDYRESTDTQYF. CDR3 bases: TGTGCCAGCAGCTCGCAGGATTACAGGGAATCCACAGATACGCAGTATTTT.

This clone was seen just once. The chain recombines TRBV28 with TRBJ2-2; 13 nucleotides agree with TRBD2. Germline V gene sequence: CDR1 MDHEN, CDR2 SYDVKM. The CDR3 is made up of 22 amino acids. V shed 7 bases, J shed 1 base, and the junction held 21 bases outside the gene matches. CDR3 coding DNA: TGTGCCAGCAAGCTATGGACACCCCATGGGACTAGCGGGAAGGGGAACACCGGGGAGCTGTTTTTT. This gives the protein CASKLWTPHGTSGKGNTGELFF.

In its sample, this clone was seen once. The chain is built from TRBV19 and TRBJ1-2, with 8 bases that match TRBD1. Germline assignment: CDR1 LNHDA and CDR2 SQIVND (reference sequence). Trimming at V came to 0 bases and at J to 6 bases, leaving 9 bases not matched to a gene. CDR3 length equals 16 residues. The CDR3 nucleotides are TGTGCCAGTAGTATAGATTCCCAGGGGGCGCCGGATGGCTACACCTTC. This codes for CASSIDSQGAPDGYTF.

This chain links TRBV29-1 with TRBJ2-7; D remains unclear. The CDR3 is 16 residues long. The germline gives CDR1 SQVTM, CDR2 ANQGSEA. With 4 bases removed from V and 6 bases from J, the gap between germline ends came to 25 bases. Written as DNA, the CDR3 is TGCAGCGTTGTAAGGTTACTTCTGAGAGTCGGCGGCGAGCAGTACTTC. Translating gives CSVVRLLLRVGGEQYF.

As DNA, the CDR3 is TGCGCCAGCAGCCAAGGGCAGGGTGTCACCCTCCACTTT. Translated: CASSQGQGVTLHF. The gene calls are TRBV4-3 and TRBJ1-6, with D maybe TRBD1 (5 bases). Looked up from germline, CDR1 is LGHNA and CDR2 is YSLEER. V dropped 1 base and J dropped 14 bases, with 12 bases sitting between them. The CDR3 has 13 residues.

The chain is built from TRBV7-2 and TRBJ2-5; 13 bases fit TRBD2. The CDR3 extends over 17 amino acids. V was pared by 5 bases and J by 5 bases, with 11 bases of the junction left unmatched. Germline loops: CDR1 SGHTA, CDR2 FQGNSA. The CDR3 DNA reads TGTGCCAGCAGCCCCGGACTAGCGGGAGTTACAAGGGAGACCCAGTACTTC. Amino acids: CASSPGLAGVTRETQYF.

The chain recombines TRBV12-2 with TRBJ2-5; TRBD2, the table's D call, lacks a check against the DNA. TRBV12-2 is a documented pseudogene. The CDR3 runs to 14 residues. CDR3: CASRTLAGEETQYF. CDR3 nucleotides: TGTGCAAGTCGTACACTAGCGGGAGAAGAGACCCAGTACTTC.

This chain joins TRBV28 and TRBJ2-7; D unresolved. The CDR3 is made up of 14 amino acids. CDR1 is MDHEN, CDR2 SYDVKM, per germline. Trimming pared 1 base from V and 6 bases from J, leaving 13 bases between. This CDR3 reads CASSLSRPASEQYV. In DNA form, the CDR3 reads TGTGCCAGCAGTTTATCCAGACCGGCGAGCGAGCAGTACGTC.

The chain couples TRBV10-3 to TRBJ2-7, with a tentative D call TRBD1 (5 bases). Germline V lookup: CDR1 ENHRY, CDR2 SYGVKD. The CDR3 is made up of 15 amino acids. V was cut by 3 bases and J by 3 bases, with 15 bases left in between. In DNA, the CDR3 is TGTGCCATCAGTGATGGGTGGCGGACACACTACGAGCAGTACTTC. It yields the protein CAISDGWRTHYEQYF.

The J gene is TRBJ2-1, the V gene TRBV9; 7 nucleotides agree with TRBD2. Germline CDR1 SGDLS, CDR2 YYNGEE. The CDR3 is 16 amino acids. J lost 4 bases, V lost 0 bases, and 7 bases had no gene match. CDR3 region: CASSVDGGRGYNEQFF. The DNA of the CDR3 is TGTGCCAGCAGCGTAGACGGGGGGAGGGGATACAATGAGCAGTTCTTC.

This rearrangement joins TRBV4-3 to TRBJ2-1; the D gene is possibly TRBD2 (6 bases). The V gene's germline CDR1 is LGHNA and CDR2 YSLEER. The CDR3 spans 16 residues. The V end lost 0 bases, the J end lost 9 bases, and 18 bases lay between the germline ends. The CDR3 DNA sequence: TGCGCCAGCAGCCAAGATCTGGGGACTGGGACGCGTGAGCAGTTCTTC. Amino acids: CASSQDLGTGTREQFF.

The V and J genes are TRBV11-3 and TRBJ1-6; TRBD1 matches 7 bases. V lost 5 bases and J lost 7; bases outside the gene matches: 11. The germline V gene encodes CDR1 SGHNT and CDR2 YENEEA. There are 16 residues in the CDR3. The CDR3 spells CASSDTTGERNSPLHF. DNA for the CDR3: TGTGCCAGCAGCGACACTACAGGGGAACGGAATTCACCCCTCCACTTT. Full variable domain (outside the CDR3, taken from reference TRBV11-3 and TRBJ1-6): EAGVVQSPRYKIIEKKQPVAFWCNPISGHNTLYWYLQNLGQGPELLIRYENEEAVDDSQLPKDRFSAERLKGVDSTLKIQPAELGDSAVYLCASSDTTGERNSPLHFGNGTRLTVT.

The gene calls are TRBV6-1 and TRBJ2-5, with D perhaps matching TRBD2 (6 bases). The CDR3 is made up of 15 amino acids. Per germline, CDR1 MNHNS and CDR2 SASEGT. V lost 11 bases and J lost 5, with 24 bases in between. The CDR3 region has the DNA TGTGCCTCATGCCCTAGGGCGGGGAGCCGGGAGACCCAGTACTTC. This encodes CASCPRAGSRETQYF.

The rearrangement joins TRBV7-9 to TRBJ1-2; 7 nucleotides agree with TRBD1. Germline loops: CDR1 SEHNR, CDR2 FQNEAQ (reference sequence). The J segment lost 4 bases and the V segment lost 3 bases, leaving 5 bases of the junction unmatched. This CDR3 is built from 14 residues. The CDR3 DNA reads as TGTGCCAGCAGCTTGGCAGGGGGGCTCTATGGCTACACCTTC. It yields the protein CASSLAGGLYGYTF.

Turning to this clone: At the DNA level, this CDR3 is encoded by other sequences in the same sample as well. V and J are TRBV28 and TRBJ2-7; D gene unclear. Germline V gene sequence: CDR1 MDHEN, CDR2 SYDVKM. This CDR3 region has 13 residues. V was clipped by 7 bases and J by 2 bases, with 12 bases between them. This chain's CDR3 is CASIRDNTYEQYF. The CDR3, as DNA: TGTGCCAGCATTCGAGACAACACCTACGAGCAGTACTTC.

The J gene is TRBJ2-5, the V gene TRBV28; 11 bases are shared with TRBD2. V trimming: 3 bases; J trimming: 4 bases; junction bases outside the gene matches: 4. Per germline, CDR1 MDHEN and CDR2 SYDVKM. The CDR3 is made up of 15 amino acids. In DNA, the CDR3 is TGTGCCAGCAGTTTTTCTGGACTAGCGGGAGAGACCCAGTACTTC. As protein: CASSFSGLAGETQYF.

The rearrangement uses TRBV27 and TRBJ1-2, with a possible D match to TRBD1 (6 bases). V was pared by 5 bases and J by 0 bases, with 7 bases between. This CDR3 is built from 13 residues. Germline V gene data show CDR1 as MNHEY and CDR2 as SMNVEV (reference sequence). Here the CDR3 reads CASSRTANYGYTF. The CDR3 bases are TGTGCCAGCAGTAGGACAGCTAACTATGGCTACACCTTC.

This clone was recorded only once. This chain connects TRBV11-3 to TRBJ2-3; tentatively, D is TRBD1 (6 bases). The germline V and J ends were trimmed by 5 bases and 5 bases, with 11 bases remaining between them. This CDR3 is built from 13 residues. Germline V CDR1 and CDR2: SGHNT, YENEEA. The CDR3 loop reads CASSTGYRDTQYF. The CDR3 region has the DNA TGTGCCAGCAGCACAGGGTATAGAGATACGCAGTATTTT. The full variable domain, rest sourced from reference TRBV11-3 and TRBJ2-3, is EAGVVQSPRYKIIEKKQPVAFWCNPISGHNTLYWYLQNLGQGPELLIRYENEEAVDDSQLPKDRFSAERLKGVDSTLKIQPAELGDSAVYLCASSTGYRDTQYFGPGTRLTVL.

V usage is TRBV6-1 and J usage is TRBJ1-2, with TRBD1 matching over 8 bases. This CDR3 is built from 18 residues. Germline CDR1 is MNHNS and CDR2 is SASEGT. The V and J ends lost 2 bases and 6 bases, in that order; junction bases with no gene match: 17. The CDR3 DNA follows: TGTGCCAGCAGTGAAAGGGGGGGGCAGGGGGCGCCGGGAGATGGCTACACCTTC. This gives the protein CASSERGGQGAPGDGYTF.

V and J are TRBV20-1 and TRBJ1-1; no clear D. With 5 bases removed from V and 11 bases from J, the gap between germline ends came to 15 bases. The CDR3 is made up of 11 amino acids. Germline CDR1 is DFQATT and CDR2 is SNEGSKA (reference sequence). Here the CDR3 DNA reads TGCAGTGCTGCCACAACCCCCGCCGCTTTCTTT. It codes for CSAATTPAAFF.

The rearrangement joins TRBV11-3 to TRBJ2-2; TRBD1 might be the D (6 bases). V gave up 7 bases and J gave up 6 bases, with 27 bases separating them. CDR1 and CDR2 (germline): SGHNT, YENEEA. The CDR3 sequence is 18 residues long. The CDR3 sequence is CASTPYPSGGRVAGELFF. The CDR3, as DNA: TGTGCCAGCACACCATACCCGAGTGGGGGCAGGGTGGCCGGGGAGCTGTTTTTT.

In DNA, the CDR3 is TGCGCCAGCAGCCCCGTGGGCGGGAGCGGGAATGAGCAGTTCTTC. Protein sequence: CASSPVGGSGNEQFF. The J gene is TRBJ2-1, the V gene TRBV5-1, with 7 nucleotides matching TRBD2. CDR1 and CDR2 from the germline V gene are SGHRS and YFSETQ. V dropped 4 bases and J dropped 7; count of bases not matched to a gene: 11. CDR3 length: 15 residues.

This rearrangement joins TRBV27 to TRBJ2-6; no definite D call. The length of the CDR3 is 13 residues. Trimming pared 4 bases from V and 2 bases from J, leaving 3 bases between. CDR1 and CDR2 from the germline V gene are MNHEY and SMNVEV (reference sequence). DNA for the CDR3: TGTGCCAGCAGTTCGGCTGGGGCCAACGTCCTGACTTTC. Protein product: CASSSAGANVLTF.

There are a few counts of this clone. The chain links TRBV6-5 to TRBJ1-4; 8 nucleotides line up with TRBD1. J gave up 8 bases and V 6 bases, and 8 bases lay outside the gene matches. This CDR3 has 14 amino acids. The V gene's germline CDR1 is MNHEY and CDR2 SVGAGI. As DNA, the CDR3 is TGTGCCAGCAGCTCCGACAGGGGAGGCGAAAAACTGTTTTTT. As protein: CASSSDRGGEKLFF.

The CDR3 spells CATSRGRAGARGYTEAFF. The CDR3 DNA is TGTGCCACCAGCAGAGGAAGGGCGGGGGCTCGGGGATACACTGAAGCTTTCTTT. The rearrangement links TRBV15 to TRBJ1-1, with D possibly matching TRBD1 (6 bases). V dropped 1 base and J dropped 3 bases, with 21 bases sitting between them. The CDR3 is made up of 18 amino acids. Germline CDR1 and CDR2: LNHNV and YYDKDF (reference sequence).